This T cell receptor beta chain came from a study of T cells in Graves' hyperthyroidism and ophthalmopathy. The trim removed 0 bases at V and 6 bases at J, leaving 10 bases unmatched. Germline V gene sequence: CDR1 LGHNA, CDR2 YNFKEQ. The CDR3 is made up of 16 amino acids. In its sample, this clonotype was seen a few times. What was amplified from RNA transcripts were TCR beta CDR3 regions. The HTBI primer set served for first-round RT-PCR of the TCR CDR3. From the multiplex PCR reads, TCRdb called clonotypes with MiXCR, one entry per CDR3 protein. The profile shows around 760,000 distinct CDR3 sequences, 35% of them singletons.

V and J are TRBV4-2 and TRBJ2-5, with 7 bases identical to TRBD2. Sequencing was done on a sample of blood. The sequence derives from a woman in her forties with Graves' hyperthyroidism. CDR3 bases: TGTGCCAGCAGCCAAGATACTAGCGTGGCGAAGAAGACCCAGTACTTC. Protein sequence: CASSQDTSVAKKTQYF.